This T cell receptor beta chain is from a study of type 1 regulatory T cells. Study-wide points: Type 1 regulatory T cells had a more restricted TCR repertoire than non-type 1 regulatory T cells.

The CDR3 has 16 residues. The germline V gene has CDR1 SGHTA and CDR2 FQGTGA. V was shortened by 2 bases and J by 2 bases, with 14 bases between the two germline ends. This clonotype was seen more than once but under ten times. No antigen is known for it. Using its own MiXCR run on the reads, TCRdb lists one record per CDR3 protein. Among approximately 77,000 distinct CDR3 sequences, less than 25% were seen once, and the ten largest hold roughly 8.3%. This clonotype was obtained from a human donor in good health. Sequenced material: cultured type 1 regulatory T (Tr1) cells, either the whole culture or a sorted fraction (not recorded which). V gene TRBV7-3 combines with J gene TRBJ2-3, with D perhaps TRBD1 or TRBD2 (5 bases each). Here the CDR3 DNA reads TGTGCCAGCAGCTTAGAGGGGCGGAGGTACACAGATACGCAGTATTTT. It yields the protein CASSLEGRRYTDTQYF.